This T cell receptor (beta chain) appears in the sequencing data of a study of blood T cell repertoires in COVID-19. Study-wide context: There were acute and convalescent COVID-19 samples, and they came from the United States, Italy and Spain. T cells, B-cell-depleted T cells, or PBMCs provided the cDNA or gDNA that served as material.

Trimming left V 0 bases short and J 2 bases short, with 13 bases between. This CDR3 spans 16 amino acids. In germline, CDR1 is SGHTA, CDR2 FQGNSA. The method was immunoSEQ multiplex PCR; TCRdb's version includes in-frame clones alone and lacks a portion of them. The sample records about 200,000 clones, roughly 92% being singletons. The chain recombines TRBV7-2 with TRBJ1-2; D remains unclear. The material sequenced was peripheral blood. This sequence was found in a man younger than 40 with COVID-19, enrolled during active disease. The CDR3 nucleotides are TGTGCCAGCAGCTTAGCGTCCGGCAGGAAGAACTATGGCTACACCTTC. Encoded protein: CASSLASGRKNYGYTF.